This T cell receptor (beta chain) emerged from a study of T cells in Graves' hyperthyroidism and ophthalmopathy. Findings and caveats of the study: Ophthalmopathy and stable hyperthyroidism were separated by a 13 V-J model.

What was amplified from RNA transcripts were TCR beta CDR3 regions. With the HTBI primer set, the TCR CDR3 went through a first round of RT-PCR. Each CDR3 protein is one row after TCRdb ran MiXCR on the multiplex PCR reads. The data hold about 150,000 distinct CDR3 sequences, with approximately 20% observed a single time. The CDR3 is 14 amino acids. The V gene end was trimmed by 1 base and the J gene end by 3 bases; junction bases not matched to a gene: 2. The germline gives CDR1 SGHAT, CDR2 FQNNGV. This clonotype has at least ten counts. Its target is unknown. Hyperthyroidism patients were newly diagnosed, had disease duration under 2 months, and were aged 18 to 65 years. Fresh peripheral blood, under 13 ml, yielded the PBMCs.

Sequencing was performed on blood. The gene calls are TRBV11-2 and TRBJ2-5, with 7 bases fitting TRBD2. The receptor's source is a woman aged 50 to 60 with Graves' hyperthyroidism that later progressed to Graves' ophthalmopathy. Here the CDR3 reads CASSLGLAEETQYF. The CDR3 DNA follows: TGTGCCAGCAGCTTAGGCCTAGCGGAAGAGACCCAGTACTTC.